The 13 T cell receptor beta chains below come from one sample, sequenced in a study of T-cell reconstitution after alpha-beta-depleted transplantation in children (dated by TCRdb to about 2016). Preparation of the library involved PCR. For sequencing, an Illumina HiSeq 2500 was employed. TCR libraries were prepared with molecular barcoding, using unique molecular identifiers to normalize TCRbeta repertoire quantification. The public reads were reanalyzed by TCRdb: fastp trimming at Q25, MiXCR alignment, in-frame beta chains only. Merged by CDR3 protein, the rows form single entries marked with the most common genes and DNA. In all, the sample holds about 420,000 distinct CDR3 sequences, and around 16% of those were seen once. 25% to 30% of the sample is held by the ten biggest clonotypes. The sample's treatment or condition label, decoded: allogeneic hematopoietic cell transplantation with graft depleted of TCRalphabeta T cells and CD19 B cells.

The sample in question was PBMCs, mostly from graft donor cells, obtained 360 days after TCRalphabeta/CD19-depleted stem cell transplant. These receptors originate from a boy under two years old who had a stem cell transplant for Wiskott-Aldrich syndrome, so the T cells may come from the graft donor.

The chain combines TRBV3-1 with TRBJ2-3, with D tentatively TRBD1 (6 bases). V was trimmed by 0 bases and J by 4 bases, leaving 32 bases between them. This CDR3 is 22 amino acids long. Germline V gene lookup returns CDR1 LGHDT and CDR2 YNNKEL (reference sequence). The CDR3 loop reads CASSQELGSPGSQGCRADTQYF. The CDR3 DNA sequence: TGTGCCAGCAGCCAAGAACTCGGTTCCCCGGGGAGCCAGGGGTGTAGAGCAGATACGCAGTATTTT.

This clonotype was seen a handful of times. The chain joins TRBV28 to TRBJ2-7, with 10 bases that match TRBD2. The V and J ends lost 6 bases and 2 bases, in that order; junction bases with no gene match: 7. The germline gives CDR1 MDHEN, CDR2 SYDVKM. The CDR3 has 15 amino acids. This CDR3 is CASSPAGGQTYEQYF. Here the CDR3 DNA reads TGTGCCAGCAGCCCAGCGGGAGGGCAGACCTACGAGCAGTACTTC.

This sequence joins TRBV5-1 and TRBJ1-2; D uncertain. The CDR3 contains 15 residues. V was clipped by 2 bases and J by 3 bases, with 14 bases between them. The germline V gene encodes CDR1 SGHRS and CDR2 YFSETQ. CDR3: CASSFAWMADYGYTF. CDR3 DNA: TGCGCCAGCAGCTTTGCATGGATGGCGGACTATGGCTACACCTTC.

This clonotype has more than one count but fewer than ten. This chain links TRBV5-1 with TRBJ2-7; no clear D gene. V was clipped by 1 base and J by 6 bases, with 14 bases between them. Looked up from germline, CDR1 is SGHRS and CDR2 is YFSETQ. This CDR3 region has 14 residues. CDR3 bases: TGCGCCAGCAGCTTGAACACCCCCCGCGGCGAGCAGTACTTC. Its protein is CASSLNTPRGEQYF.

This clonotype was counted only a few times. The rearrangement joins TRBV7-9 to TRBJ1-3; D not certain. The germline V and J ends were trimmed by 1 base and 5 bases, with 15 bases remaining between them. Germline V gene data show CDR1 as SEHNR and CDR2 as FQNEAQ (reference sequence). The CDR3 runs 16 residues. Here the CDR3 reads CASSLERIPSRNTIYF. CDR3 bases: TGTGCCAGCAGCTTAGAAAGGATCCCTTCGCGAAACACCATATATTTT. The full variable domain, in which reference TRBV7-9 and TRBJ1-3 provide the parts outside the CDR3, is DTGVSQNPRHKITKRGQNVTFRCDPISEHNRLYWYRQTLGQGPEFLTYFQNEAQLEKSRLLSDRFSAERPKGSFSTLEIQRTEQGDSAMYLCASSLERIPSRNTIYFGEGSWLTVV.

There are a few counts of this clonotype. The rearrangement joins TRBV5-1 to TRBJ1-6; a weak D match, TRBD1 (5 bases). The CDR3 length is 13 residues. Germline V lookup: CDR1 SGHRS, CDR2 YFSETQ. V shed 5 bases and J shed 8 bases, with 11 bases lying between them. The CDR3 DNA sequence: TGCGCCAGCAGGTCGACGGGGGATTCACCCCTCCACTTT. This translates into CASRSTGDSPLHF.

J is TRBJ2-5 and V is TRBV20-1; tentatively, D is TRBD1 (5 bases). The V end lost 3 bases, the J end lost 0 bases, and 8 bases lay between the germline ends. Per the germline V gene, CDR1 is DFQATT and CDR2 is SNEGSKA (reference sequence). This CDR3 has 13 residues. The CDR3 loop is CSASRQYQETQYF. The CDR3 DNA follows: TGCAGTGCTAGTAGACAGTACCAAGAGACCCAGTACTTC.

This clonotype was detected a few times. A junction boundary mismatches the germline segment, possibly from a read error. The rearrangement uses TRBV30 and TRBJ2-5; 8 bases map to TRBD1. Per germline, CDR1 GTSNPN and CDR2 SVGIG (reference sequence). The CDR3 spans 12 residues. The CDR3 sequence is CAWKRARQGLDF. DNA of the CDR3: TGTGCCTGGAAACGAGCCCGACAGGGGTTGGACTTC. The whole variable domain, filled in from reference TRBV30 and TRBJ2-5, reads SQTIHQWPATLVQPVGSPLSLECTVEGTSNPNLYWYRQAAGRGLQLLFYSVGIGQISSEVPQNLSASRPQDRQFILSSKKLLLSDSGFYLCAWKRARQGLDFGPGTRLLVL.

This clonotype occurred a few times. The rearrangement uses TRBV9 and TRBJ2-5; D not resolved. Germline V gene data show CDR1 as SGDLS and CDR2 as YYNGEE. This CDR3 has 14 residues. The V gene lost 0 bases and the J gene lost 2 bases, with 8 bases spanning the gap. The CDR3 DNA reads TGTGCCAGCAGCGTAGGGACGGTACAAGAGACCCAGTACTTC. It yields the protein CASSVGTVQETQYF.

The chain carries TRBV12-3 or TRBV12-4 and TRBJ2-1, with D hard to call. The length of the CDR3 is 12 residues. V lost 5 bases, J lost 13 bases, and 15 bases lay in between. The DNA of the CDR3 is TGTGCCAGCAGTCCCCTGAGGAAGGAACAGTTCTTC. It encodes CASSPLRKEQFF.

This clonotype was observed a few times. The V and J genes are TRBV7-2 and TRBJ2-7, with D tentatively TRBD1 (6 bases). This CDR3 has 14 residues. V was shortened by 4 bases and J by 3 bases, with 13 bases between the two germline ends. Germline V gives CDR1 SGHTA, CDR2 FQGNSA. The CDR3 protein is CASSSQGYVYEQYF. In nucleotides, the CDR3 is TGTGCCAGCAGCTCGCAGGGGTATGTCTACGAGCAGTACTTC.

This clonotype was seen at least ten times. This chain uses TRBV7-2 with TRBJ2-3, with D tentatively TRBD1 (6 bases). This CDR3 is 15 amino acids long. CDR1 and CDR2 from the germline V gene are SGHTA and FQGNSA. The germline V and J ends were trimmed by 5 bases and 0 bases, with 12 bases remaining between them. The CDR3 loop is CASSDLGHSTDTQYF. CDR3 nucleotides: TGTGCCAGCAGCGACCTGGGACACAGCACAGATACGCAGTATTTT.

In this sample, this clonotype turned up a few times. The CDR3 is CASSPARQGGYQETQYF. The DNA for the CDR3 is TGTGCCAGCAGCCCCGCCCGACAGGGAGGTTACCAAGAGACCCAGTACTTC. The V call is TRBV12-3 or TRBV12-4, the J call TRBJ2-5, with a possible D match to TRBD1 (7 bases). The CDR3 covers 17 residues. With 6 bases removed from V and 0 bases from J, the gap between germline ends came to 20 bases.